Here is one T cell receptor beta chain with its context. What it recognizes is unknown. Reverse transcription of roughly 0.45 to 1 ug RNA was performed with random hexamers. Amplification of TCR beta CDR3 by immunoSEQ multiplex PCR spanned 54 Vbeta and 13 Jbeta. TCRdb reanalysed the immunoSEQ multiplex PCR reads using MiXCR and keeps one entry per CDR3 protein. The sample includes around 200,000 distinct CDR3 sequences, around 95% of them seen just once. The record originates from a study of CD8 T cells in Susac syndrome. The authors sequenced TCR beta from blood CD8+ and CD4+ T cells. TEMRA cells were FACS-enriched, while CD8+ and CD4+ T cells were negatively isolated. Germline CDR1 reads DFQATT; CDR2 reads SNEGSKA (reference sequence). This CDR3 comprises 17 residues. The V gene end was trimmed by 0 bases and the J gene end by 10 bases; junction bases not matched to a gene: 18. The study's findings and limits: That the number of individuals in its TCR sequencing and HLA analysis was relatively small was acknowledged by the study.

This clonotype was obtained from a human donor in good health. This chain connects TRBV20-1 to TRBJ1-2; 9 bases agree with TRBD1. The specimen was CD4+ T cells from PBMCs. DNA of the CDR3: TGCAGTGCTAGAGATATAAATTTACGAGGACAGGGGAGTGACTACACCTTC. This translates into CSARDINLRGQGSDYTF.